This T cell receptor beta chain was sequenced for a study of identical twins. Points from the study as a whole: Models, which agreed with sharing between unrelated individuals, nonetheless underestimated the out-of-frame TCR alpha sharing seen in monozygotic twins.

TCRdb redid the calling of the 5' RACE reads with MiXCR, one entry per CDR3 protein. The data show 1.5 million to 2 million distinct CDR3 sequences, with roughly a third seen just once and 0.25% to 0.3% held by the top ten. The CDR3 covers 15 residues. The ends were cut back, 7 bases at V and 8 bases at J, with 24 bases in the middle. CDR1 and CDR2 from the germline V gene are SQVTM and ANQGSEA. Notes on this clonotype: Its target is unknown.

The TCR comes from a newborn girl in good health. The V call is TRBV29-1, the J call TRBJ2-1; D perhaps matches TRBD1 (5 bases). The sample was cord blood. The CDR3: CSDRTGPPHHDEQFF. The CDR3 bases are TGCAGCGACCGAACAGGACCCCCCCATCACGATGAGCAGTTCTTC.